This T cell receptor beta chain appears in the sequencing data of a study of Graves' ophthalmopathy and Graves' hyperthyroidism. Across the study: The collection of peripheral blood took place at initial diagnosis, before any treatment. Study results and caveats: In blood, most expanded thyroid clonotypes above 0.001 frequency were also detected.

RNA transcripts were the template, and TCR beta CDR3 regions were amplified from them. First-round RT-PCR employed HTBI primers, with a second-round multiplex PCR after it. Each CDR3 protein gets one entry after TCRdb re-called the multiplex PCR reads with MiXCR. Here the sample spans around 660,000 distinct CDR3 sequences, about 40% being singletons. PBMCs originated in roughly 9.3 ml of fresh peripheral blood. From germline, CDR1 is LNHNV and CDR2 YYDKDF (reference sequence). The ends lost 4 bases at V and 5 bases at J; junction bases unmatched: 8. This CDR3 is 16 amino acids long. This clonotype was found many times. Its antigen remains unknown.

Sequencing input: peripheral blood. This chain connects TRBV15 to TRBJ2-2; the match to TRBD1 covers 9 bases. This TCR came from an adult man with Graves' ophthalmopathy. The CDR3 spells CATSKGQGPRTGELFF. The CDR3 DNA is TGTGCCACCAGCAAAGGACAGGGGCCTAGGACCGGGGAGCTGTTTTTT.